One sample yielded the 12 T cell receptor delta chains listed below, sequenced in a study of in vitro expanded adult blood gammadelta T cells. These receptors' antigens are unknown. FACS sorting after expansion isolated live CD3+ TCRgammadelta+ Vgamma9+ Vdelta2+ T cells. A one-day pulse of about 1 uM zoledronate was given to PBMC before three washes. Expansion lasted about 14 days, and IL-2 was replenished every 3 to 4 days. TCRdb repeated clone calling on the 5' RACE reads with CATT. The profile covers over 400 delta-chain clones, with 30% to 40% appearing a single time and 30% to 40% taken by the ten largest. Sequencing was performed on gamma-delta T cells from peripheral blood expanded in culture, taken from an in vitro culture stimulated with zoledronate. These receptors originate from an adult in good health.

Of note for this clone: This likely came from a read error, as a far larger clone is one base away. This sequence joins TRDV2 and TRDJ1; tentatively, D is TRDD3 (6 bases). Since TCRdb gives no J gene, matching the DNA to germline was used here to assign it. CDR3 size: 17 residues. Germline V gives CDR1 GEAIGNYY, CDR2 EKD. V was cut by 1 base and J by 0 bases, with 17 bases left in between. CDR3 region: CACDTLAGEPYTDKLIF. CDR3 DNA sequence: TGTGCCTGTGACACGCTGGCGGGGGAACCGTACACCGATAAACTCATCTTT.

The CDR3 loop reads CACDPLAGGCTDKLIF. As DNA, the CDR3 is TGTGCCTGTGACCCTCTTGCTGGGGGATGCACAGATAAACTCATCTTT. The rearrangement joins TRDV2 to TRDJ1; 9 bases align to TRDD3. The germline gives CDR1 GEAIGNYY, CDR2 EKD. With 3 bases clipped from V and 5 bases from J, the junction kept 12 bases outside the gene matches. CDR3 size: 16 residues.

Of note for this clone: The translation of this DNA and the TCRdb protein of a much larger clone differ at residue 5, probably owing to a read error; the protein shown here is translated from the DNA. CDR3 amino acids: CACDAVARPGGGKLIF. The CDR3 DNA follows: TGTGCCTGTGACGCCGTCGCGCGTCCTGGGGGAGGCAAACTCATCTTT. The chain employs TRDV2 and TRDJ1, with 8 bases matching TRDD3. TCRdb is silent on the J gene; assignment here came from matching the DNA to germline. Per the germline V gene, CDR1 is GEAIGNYY and CDR2 is EKD. The ends lost 3 bases at V and 8 bases at J; junction bases unmatched: 16. The CDR3 is made up of 16 amino acids.

This clone counts as large. Other DNA sequences from this sample encode an identical CDR3 as well. The chain couples TRDV2 to TRDJ1; D gene uncertain. The germline V gene encodes CDR1 GEAIGNYY and CDR2 EKD. V was pared by 0 bases and J by 0 bases, with 13 bases between. The CDR3 runs 16 residues. CDR3 nucleotides: TGTGCCTGTGACACCGTTGTGGGAGGGTACACCGATAAACTCATCTTT. It codes for CACDTVVGGYTDKLIF.

This clone was found a few times. Being one base from a much bigger clone, this may be a read error. This specimen includes other DNA sequences encoding the same CDR3. The CDR3 protein is CACDTVGTLYTDKLIF. CDR3 sequence (DNA): TGTGCCTGTGACACCGTGGGGACCCTGTACACTGATAAACTCATCTTT. The chain links TRDV2 to TRDJ1; perhaps TRDD3 as D (5 bases). Looked up from germline, CDR1 is GEAIGNYY and CDR2 is EKD. This CDR3 comprises 16 residues.

Of note for this clone: The protein TCRdb gives is from a much larger clone and does not agree with this DNA's translation at residue 7, likely a read error; the protein shown here comes from the DNA. J is TRDJ2 and V is TRDV2; D is undetermined. TCRdb is silent on the J gene; assignment here came from matching the DNA to germline. CDR3 size: 18 residues. Germline V lookup: CDR1 GEAIGNYY, CDR2 EKD. V lost 0 bases, J lost 0 bases, and 16 bases lay in between. The CDR3: CACDTVAVTKTLTAQLFF. The DNA for the CDR3 is TGTGCCTGTGACACCGTTGCCGTTACCAAGACTTTGACAGCACAACTCTTCTTT.

This clone is classed as large. The genes are TRDV2 and TRDJ1; TRDD3 matches 12 bases. The germline V gene has CDR1 GEAIGNYY and CDR2 EKD. The CDR3 length is 14 residues. The trim removed 0 bases at V and 11 bases at J, leaving 6 bases unmatched. CDR3 DNA: TGTGCCTGTGACACCCTCACTGGGGGATACCACCTCATCTTT. Translation gives CACDTLTGGYHLIF.

This clone was counted only a few times. One junction end disagrees with the germline gene, perhaps due to a read error. The rearrangement links TRDV2 to TRDJ1, with TRDD3 identical over 12 bases. The CDR3 sequence is 22 residues long. Per germline, CDR1 GEAIGNYY and CDR2 EKD. The CDR3 sequence: CACDSVSHREDWGILSTGKLIF. In DNA form, the CDR3 reads TGTGCCTGTGACTCGGTTTCTCACCGGGAGGACTGGGGGATACTGTCCACCGGTAAACTCATCTTT.

Worth noting for this clone: A much bigger clone sits one base away, suggesting this may be a read error. The genes are TRDV2 and TRDJ1; D is ambiguous. Germline V gives CDR1 GEAIGNYY, CDR2 EKD. The length of the CDR3 is 14 residues. The V gene lost 3 bases and the J gene lost 0 bases, with 10 bases spanning the gap. CDR3: CACDAVEYTDKLIF. The CDR3 coding sequence is TGTGCCTGTGACGCTGTGGAGTACACCGATAAACTCATCTTT.

About this clone: A read error is possible here, since a much larger clone lies one base away. The chain uses TRDV2 and TRDJ3, with 12 bases aligning to TRDD3. TCRdb leaves out the J gene; it was filled in here by matching the DNA to germline. The length of the CDR3 is 19 residues. Germline CDR1 and CDR2: GEAIGNYY and EKD. In DNA, the CDR3 is TGTGCCCGTGACACAACTGGGGGATACCGGACCTGGGACACTCGACAGATGTTTTTC. Protein product: CARDTTGGYRTWDTRQMFF.

This clone was detected a few times. Since a far larger clone is one base different, this is likely a read error. The chain links TRDV2 to TRDJ1, with TRDD3 identical over 8 bases. Because TCRdb records no J gene, it was assigned here through a match of the DNA to germline. The germline V gene encodes CDR1 GEAIGNYY and CDR2 EKD. The V gene end was trimmed by 2 bases and the J gene end by 1 base; junction bases not matched to a gene: 14. The CDR3 covers 18 residues. The DNA of the CDR3 is TGTGCCTGTGACAGCGTACTGGGGGGTACGCATATCACCGATAAACTCATCTTT. Translation gives CACDSVLGGTHITDKLIF.

This clone was picked up a small number of times. A read error is the likely source, as a far larger clone sits one nucleotide away. This sample includes further DNA sequences coding for the same CDR3. The chain couples TRDV2 to TRDJ1, with 9 positions matching TRDD3. CDR1 and CDR2 (germline): GEAIGNYY, EKD. J gave up 0 bases and V 3 bases, and 10 bases lay outside the gene matches. The CDR3 is 17 residues long. CDR3 sequence reads: CACDPVLGETYTDKLIF. DNA of the CDR3: TGTGCCTGTGACCCAGTACTGGGGGAGACGTACACCGATAAACTCATCTTT.